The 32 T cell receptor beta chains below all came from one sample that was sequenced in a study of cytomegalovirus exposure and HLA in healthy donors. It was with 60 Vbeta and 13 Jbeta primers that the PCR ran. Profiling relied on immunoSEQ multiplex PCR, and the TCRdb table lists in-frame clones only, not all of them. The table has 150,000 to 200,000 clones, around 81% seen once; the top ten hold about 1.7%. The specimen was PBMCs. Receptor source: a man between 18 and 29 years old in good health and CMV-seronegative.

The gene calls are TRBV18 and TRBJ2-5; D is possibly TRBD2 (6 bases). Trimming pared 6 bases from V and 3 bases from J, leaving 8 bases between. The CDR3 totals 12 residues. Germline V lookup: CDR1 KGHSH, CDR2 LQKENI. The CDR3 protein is CASSRGEETQYF. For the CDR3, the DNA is TGTGCCAGCTCGCGCGGGGAAGAGACCCAGTACTTC. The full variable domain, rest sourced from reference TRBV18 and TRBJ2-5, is NAGVMQNPRHLVRRRGQEARLRCSPMKGHSHVYWYRQLPEEGLKFMVYLQKENIIDESGMPKERFSAEFPKEGPSILRIQQVVRGDSAAYFCASSRGEETQYFGPGTRLLVL.

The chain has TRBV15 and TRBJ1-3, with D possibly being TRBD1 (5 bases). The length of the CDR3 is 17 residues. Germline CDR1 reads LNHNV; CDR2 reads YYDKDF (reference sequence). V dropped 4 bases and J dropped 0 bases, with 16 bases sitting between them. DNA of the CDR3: TGTGCCACCAGCACGGGGACTTACAGGAGCTCTGGAAACACCATATATTTT. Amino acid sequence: CATSTGTYRSSGNTIYF.

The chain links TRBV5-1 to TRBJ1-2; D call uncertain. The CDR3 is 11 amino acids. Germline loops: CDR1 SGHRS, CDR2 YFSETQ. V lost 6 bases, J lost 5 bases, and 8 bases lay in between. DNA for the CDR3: TGCGCCAGCAAGGGAGGGTATGGCTACACCTTC. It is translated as CASKGGYGYTF.

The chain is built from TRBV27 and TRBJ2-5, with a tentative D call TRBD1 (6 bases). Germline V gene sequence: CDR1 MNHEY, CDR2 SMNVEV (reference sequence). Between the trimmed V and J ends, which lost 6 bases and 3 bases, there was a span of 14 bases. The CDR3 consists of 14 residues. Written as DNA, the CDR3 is TGTGCCAGCAGACTGACAGGAGGTGAAGAGACCCAGTACTTC. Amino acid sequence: CASRLTGGEETQYF.

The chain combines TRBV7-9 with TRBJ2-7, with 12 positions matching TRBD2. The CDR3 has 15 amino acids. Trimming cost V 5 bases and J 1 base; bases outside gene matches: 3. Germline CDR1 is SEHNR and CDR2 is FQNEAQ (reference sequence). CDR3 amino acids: CASSPGTSGSYEQYF. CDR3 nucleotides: TGTGCCAGCAGCCCTGGGACTAGCGGGTCCTACGAGCAGTACTTC.

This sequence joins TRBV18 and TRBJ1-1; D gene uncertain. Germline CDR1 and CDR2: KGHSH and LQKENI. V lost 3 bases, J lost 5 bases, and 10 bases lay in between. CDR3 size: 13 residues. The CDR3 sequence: CASSPNVRTEAFF. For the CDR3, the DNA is TGTGCCAGCTCACCCAACGTCAGAACTGAAGCTTTCTTT. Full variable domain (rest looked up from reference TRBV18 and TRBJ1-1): NAGVMQNPRHLVRRRGQEARLRCSPMKGHSHVYWYRQLPEEGLKFMVYLQKENIIDESGMPKERFSAEFPKEGPSILRIQQVVRGDSAAYFCASSPNVRTEAFFGQGTRLTVV.

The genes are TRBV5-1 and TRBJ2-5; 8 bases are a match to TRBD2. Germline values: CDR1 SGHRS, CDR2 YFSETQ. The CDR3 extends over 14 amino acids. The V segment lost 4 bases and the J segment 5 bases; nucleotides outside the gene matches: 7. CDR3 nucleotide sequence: TGCGCCAGCAGCCCGAGGACTAGCATGGAGACCCAGTACTTC. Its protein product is CASSPRTSMETQYF.

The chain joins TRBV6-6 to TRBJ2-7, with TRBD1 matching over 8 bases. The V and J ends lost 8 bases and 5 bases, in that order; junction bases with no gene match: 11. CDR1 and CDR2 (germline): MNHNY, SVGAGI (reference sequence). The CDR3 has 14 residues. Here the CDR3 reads CASATGTGDHEQYF. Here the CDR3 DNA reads TGTGCCAGCGCGACCGGGACAGGAGACCACGAGCAGTACTTC.

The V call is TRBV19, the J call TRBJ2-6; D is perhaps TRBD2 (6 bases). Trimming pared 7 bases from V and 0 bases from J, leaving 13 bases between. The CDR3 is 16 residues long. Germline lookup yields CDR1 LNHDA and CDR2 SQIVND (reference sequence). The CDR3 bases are TGTGCCAGTATTGGGGGGACTCGCTCTGGGGCCAACGTCCTGACTTTC. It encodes CASIGGTRSGANVLTF. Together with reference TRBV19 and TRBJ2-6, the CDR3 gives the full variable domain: DGGITQSPKYLFRKEGQNVTLSCEQNLNHDAMYWYRQDPGQGLRLIYYSQIVNDFQKGDIAEGYSVSREKKESFPLTVTSAQKNPTAFYLCASIGGTRSGANVLTFGAGSRLTVL.

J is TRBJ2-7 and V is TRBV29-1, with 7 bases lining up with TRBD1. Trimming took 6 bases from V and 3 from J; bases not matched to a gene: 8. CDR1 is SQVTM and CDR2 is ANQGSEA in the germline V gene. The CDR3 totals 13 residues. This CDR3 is CSVSETGSYEQYF. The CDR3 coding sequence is TGCAGCGTGTCCGAGACAGGGAGCTACGAGCAGTACTTC.

The CDR3 here is CASSLRTGLDGYTF. The CDR3 DNA is TGTGCCAGCAGCTTACGGACAGGTTTGGATGGCTACACCTTC. The rearrangement links TRBV9 to TRBJ1-2; 7 nucleotides line up with TRBD1. Germline CDR1 and CDR2: SGDLS and YYNGEE. The trim removed 4 bases at V and 6 bases at J, leaving 9 bases unmatched. There are 14 residues in the CDR3.

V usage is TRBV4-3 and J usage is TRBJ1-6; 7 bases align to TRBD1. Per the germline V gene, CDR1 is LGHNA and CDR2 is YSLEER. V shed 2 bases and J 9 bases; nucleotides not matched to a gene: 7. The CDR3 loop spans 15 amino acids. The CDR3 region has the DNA TGCGCCAGCAGCCAAAACAGGGGTGGCGGTTCACCCCTCCACTTT. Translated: CASSQNRGGGSPLHF.

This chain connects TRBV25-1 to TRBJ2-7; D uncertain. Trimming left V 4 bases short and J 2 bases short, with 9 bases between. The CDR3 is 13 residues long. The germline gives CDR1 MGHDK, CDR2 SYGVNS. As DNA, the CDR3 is TGTGCCAGCAGTGTAAGAGGTGCCTACGAGCAGTACTTC. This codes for CASSVRGAYEQYF.

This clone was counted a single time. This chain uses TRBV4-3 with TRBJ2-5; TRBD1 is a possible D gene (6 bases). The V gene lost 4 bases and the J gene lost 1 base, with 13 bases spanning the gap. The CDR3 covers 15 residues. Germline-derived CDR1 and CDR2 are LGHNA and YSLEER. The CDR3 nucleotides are TGCGCCAGCAGCCGAGCGGACAGCACCCAAGAGACCCAGTACTTC. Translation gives CASSRADSTQETQYF.

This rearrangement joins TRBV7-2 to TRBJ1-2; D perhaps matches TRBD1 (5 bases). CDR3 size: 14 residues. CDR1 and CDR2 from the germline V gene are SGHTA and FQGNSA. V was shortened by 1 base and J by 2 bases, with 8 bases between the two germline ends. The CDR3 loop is CASSLGTHNYGYTF. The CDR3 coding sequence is TGTGCCAGCAGCTTAGGGACACACAACTATGGCTACACCTTC.

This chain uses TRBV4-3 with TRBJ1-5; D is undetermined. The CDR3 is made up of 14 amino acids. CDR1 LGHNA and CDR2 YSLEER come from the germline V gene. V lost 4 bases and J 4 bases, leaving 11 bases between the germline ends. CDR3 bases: TGCGCCAGCAGCCCCTGGGGAGGGAATCAGCCCCAGCATTTT. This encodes CASSPWGGNQPQHF.

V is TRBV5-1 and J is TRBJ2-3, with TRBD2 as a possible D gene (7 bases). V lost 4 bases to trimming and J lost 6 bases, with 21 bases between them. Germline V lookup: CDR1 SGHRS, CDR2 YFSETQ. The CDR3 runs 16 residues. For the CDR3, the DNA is TGCGCCAGCAGCACTGGCGGGGGCCACGGGGGGGATACGCAGTATTTT. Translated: CASSTGGGHGGDTQYF.

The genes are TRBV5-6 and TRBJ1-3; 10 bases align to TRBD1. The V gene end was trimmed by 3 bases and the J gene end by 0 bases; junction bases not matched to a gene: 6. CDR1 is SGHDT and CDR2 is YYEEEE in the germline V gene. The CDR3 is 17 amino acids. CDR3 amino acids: CASSSAGQGSSGNTIYF. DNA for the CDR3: TGTGCCAGCAGCTCCGCGGGACAGGGGTCCTCTGGAAACACCATATATTTT.

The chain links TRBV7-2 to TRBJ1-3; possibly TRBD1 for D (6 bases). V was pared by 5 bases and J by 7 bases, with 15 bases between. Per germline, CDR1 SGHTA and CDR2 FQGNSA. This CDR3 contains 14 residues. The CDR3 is CASSGAAGANTIYF. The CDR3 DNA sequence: TGTGCCAGCAGCGGAGCGGCAGGGGCGAACACCATATATTTT.

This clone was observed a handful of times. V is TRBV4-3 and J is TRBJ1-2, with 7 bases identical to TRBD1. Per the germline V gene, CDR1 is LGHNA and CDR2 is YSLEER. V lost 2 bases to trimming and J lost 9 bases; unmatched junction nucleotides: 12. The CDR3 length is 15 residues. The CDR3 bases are TGCGCCAGCAGCCAATCCCAAGGGACAGCTGGGAGCTACACCTTC. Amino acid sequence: CASSQSQGTAGSYTF.

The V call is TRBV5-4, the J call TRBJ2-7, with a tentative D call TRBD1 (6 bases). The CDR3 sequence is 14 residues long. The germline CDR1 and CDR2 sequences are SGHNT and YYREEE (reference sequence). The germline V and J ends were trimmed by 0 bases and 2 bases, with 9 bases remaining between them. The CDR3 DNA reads TGTGCCAGCAGCTTGGTAGGGGGTGCCTACGAGCAGTACTTC. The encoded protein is CASSLVGGAYEQYF.

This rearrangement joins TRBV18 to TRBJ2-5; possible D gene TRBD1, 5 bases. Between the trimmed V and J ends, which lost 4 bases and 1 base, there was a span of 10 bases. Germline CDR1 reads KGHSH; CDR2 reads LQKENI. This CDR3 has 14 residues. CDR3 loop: CASSHTGSQETQYF. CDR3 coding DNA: TGTGCCAGCTCACACACAGGATCCCAAGAGACCCAGTACTTC.

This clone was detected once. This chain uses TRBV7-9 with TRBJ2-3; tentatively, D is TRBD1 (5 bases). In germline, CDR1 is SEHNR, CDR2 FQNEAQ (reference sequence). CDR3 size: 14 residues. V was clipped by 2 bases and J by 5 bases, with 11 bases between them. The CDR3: CASSLTPGKDTQYF. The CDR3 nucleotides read TGTGCCAGCAGCTTAACACCAGGGAAAGATACGCAGTATTTT.

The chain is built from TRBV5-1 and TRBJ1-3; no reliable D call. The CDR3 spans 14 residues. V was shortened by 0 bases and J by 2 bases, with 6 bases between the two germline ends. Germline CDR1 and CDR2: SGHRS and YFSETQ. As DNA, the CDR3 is TGCGCCAGCAGCTTGGAATCTCCTGGAAACACCATATATTTT. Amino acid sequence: CASSLESPGNTIYF.

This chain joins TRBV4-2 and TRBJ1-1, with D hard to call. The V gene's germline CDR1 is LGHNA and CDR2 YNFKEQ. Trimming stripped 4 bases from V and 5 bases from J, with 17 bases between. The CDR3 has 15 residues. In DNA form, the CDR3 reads TGTGCCAGCAGCCCCCTGGAGGGAAGTGGGACTGAAGCTTTCTTT. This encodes CASSPLEGSGTEAFF.

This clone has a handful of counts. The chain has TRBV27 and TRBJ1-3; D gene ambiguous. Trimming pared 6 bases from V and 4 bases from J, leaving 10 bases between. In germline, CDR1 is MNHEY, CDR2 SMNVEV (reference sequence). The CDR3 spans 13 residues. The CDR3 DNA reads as TGTGCCAGCAGGGGGAGGCCCGGAAACACCATATATTTT. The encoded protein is CASRGRPGNTIYF.

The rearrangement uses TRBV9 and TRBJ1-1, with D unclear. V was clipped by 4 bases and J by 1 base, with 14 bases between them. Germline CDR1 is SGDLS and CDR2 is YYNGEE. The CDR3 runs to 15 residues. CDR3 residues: CASSMGLDGNTEAFF. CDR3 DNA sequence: TGTGCCAGCAGCATGGGCTTAGACGGGAACACTGAAGCTTTCTTT.

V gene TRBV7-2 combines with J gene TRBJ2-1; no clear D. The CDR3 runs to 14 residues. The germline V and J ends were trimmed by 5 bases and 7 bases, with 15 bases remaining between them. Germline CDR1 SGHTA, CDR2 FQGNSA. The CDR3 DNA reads TGTGCCAGCAGCCCAAACGGAGTACCTAATGAGCAGTTCTTC. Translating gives CASSPNGVPNEQFF.

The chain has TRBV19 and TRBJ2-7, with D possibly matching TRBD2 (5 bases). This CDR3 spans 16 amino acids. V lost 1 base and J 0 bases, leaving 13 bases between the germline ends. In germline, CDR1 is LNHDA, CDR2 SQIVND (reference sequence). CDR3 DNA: TGTGCCAGTAGTATAGCCCAGCGGACCGTCTCCTACGAGCAGTACTTC. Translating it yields CASSIAQRTVSYEQYF.

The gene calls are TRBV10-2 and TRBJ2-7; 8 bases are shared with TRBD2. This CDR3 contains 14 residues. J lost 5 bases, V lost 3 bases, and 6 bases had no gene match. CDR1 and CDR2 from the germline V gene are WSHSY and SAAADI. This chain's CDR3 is CASSDPGTRDEQYF. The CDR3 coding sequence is TGCGCCAGCAGTGACCCCGGGACTAGAGACGAGCAGTACTTC.

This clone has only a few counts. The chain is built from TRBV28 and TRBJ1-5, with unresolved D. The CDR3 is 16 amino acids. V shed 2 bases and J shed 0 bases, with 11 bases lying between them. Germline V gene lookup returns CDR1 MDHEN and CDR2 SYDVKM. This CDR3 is CASSLIYSYSNQPQHF. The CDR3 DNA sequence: TGTGCCAGCAGTTTAATCTACAGTTATAGCAATCAGCCCCAGCATTTT.

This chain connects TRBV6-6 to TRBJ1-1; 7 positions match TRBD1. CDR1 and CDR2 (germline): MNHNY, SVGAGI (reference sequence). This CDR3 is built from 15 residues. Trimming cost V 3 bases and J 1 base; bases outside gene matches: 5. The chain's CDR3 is CASSYSGTANTEAFF. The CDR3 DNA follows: TGTGCCAGCAGTTATAGCGGGACAGCGAACACTGAAGCTTTCTTT.